This TCR beta chain was recorded in a study of blood T cell repertoires in COVID-19. Study-level information: T cells, B-cell-depleted T cells, or PBMCs supplied cDNA or gDNA.

Participants were placed into cohorts based on the clinical history they reported. Per the study methods: Nucleated cell number was recorded as an estimate derived from reference gene primer amplification. The repertoire was sequenced with immunoSEQ multiplex PCR; TCRdb's copy has only in-frame clones and lacks some. The DNA was the basis for D and trimming; V, J and clone size are from that table. The profile covers around 250,000 clones, with around 89% appearing a single time and approximately 1.2% taken by the ten largest. The CDR3 covers 14 residues. Between the trimmed V and J ends, which lost 7 bases and 0 bases, there was a span of 11 bases. Germline-derived CDR1 and CDR2 are SGHDN and FVKESK.

The receptor's source is a woman between 40 and 55 years old with acute COVID-19. The sample taken for sequencing was PBMCs or T cells enriched from blood (not recorded which). The gene calls are TRBV14 and TRBJ2-3, with a weak D call TRBD1 (5 bases). For the CDR3, the DNA is TGTGCCAGCACGCCAGGGTTCAGCACAGATACGCAGTATTTT. As protein: CASTPGFSTDTQYF.